This T cell receptor beta chain was retrieved from a study of blood T cell repertoires in COVID-19. V shed 0 bases and J 7 bases; nucleotides not matched to a gene: 5. This CDR3 has 14 amino acids. Germline V gives CDR1 SEHNR, CDR2 FQNEAQ (reference sequence). Per the original methods: Estimated nucleated cell counts came from reference gene primer amplification. Libraries were prepared by immunoSEQ multiplex PCR; TCRdb keeps only in-frame clonotypes and omits some of them. That table is the source of V, J and clone size, and D and trimming were worked out from the DNA. The sample has approximately 220,000 clones; around four fifths are singletons.

The specimen was peripheral blood. This clonotype originated in a woman in her 70s with acute or convalescent COVID-19. The chain recombines TRBV7-9 with TRBJ1-2; TRBD1 matches 7 bases. The CDR3 sequence: CASSLAGTVSGYTF. CDR3 coding DNA: TGTGCCAGCAGCTTAGCCGGGACAGTGTCTGGCTACACCTTC.